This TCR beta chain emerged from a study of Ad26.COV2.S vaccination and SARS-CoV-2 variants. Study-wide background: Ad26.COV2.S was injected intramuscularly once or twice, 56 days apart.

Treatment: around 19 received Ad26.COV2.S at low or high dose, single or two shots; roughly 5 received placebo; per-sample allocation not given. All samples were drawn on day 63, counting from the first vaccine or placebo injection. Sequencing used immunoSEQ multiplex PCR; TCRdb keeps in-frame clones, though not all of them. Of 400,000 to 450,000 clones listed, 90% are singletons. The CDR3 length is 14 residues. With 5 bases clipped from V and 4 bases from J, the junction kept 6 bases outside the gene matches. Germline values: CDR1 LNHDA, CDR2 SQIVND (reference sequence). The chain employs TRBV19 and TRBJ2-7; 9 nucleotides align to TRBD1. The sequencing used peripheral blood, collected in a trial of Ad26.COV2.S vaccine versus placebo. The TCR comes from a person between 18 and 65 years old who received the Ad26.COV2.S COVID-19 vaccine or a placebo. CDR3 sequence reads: CASSLSTGGYEQYF. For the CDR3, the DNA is TGTGCCAGTAGTCTGTCGACAGGGGGATACGAGCAGTACTTC. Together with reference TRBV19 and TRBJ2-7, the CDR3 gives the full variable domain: DGGITQSPKYLFRKEGQNVTLSCEQNLNHDAMYWYRQDPGQGLRLIYYSQIVNDFQKGDIAEGYSVSREKKESFPLTVTSAQKNPTAFYLCASSLSTGGYEQYFGPGTRLTVT.